This TCR beta chain was captured by sequencing in a study of beta chain features in type 1 diabetes. Study-wide results and limits: Among patients with Type 1 diabetes, TCRB CDR3s were moderately but significantly shorter in every one of the four CD4+ subsets.

This clone has a count of ten or more. Its antigen is still unknown. Expressed TCRB transcripts were sequenced because the entire RNA isolate underwent reverse transcription. Assay: immunoSEQ multiplex PCR; the TCRdb copy retains only in-frame clones and omits some. The table includes under 800,000 clones, around 15% detected once. The CDR3 has 17 residues. The clonotype was recovered from a young man in good health. The chain recombines TRBV21-1 with TRBJ2-1; whether TRBD2, the table's D call, matches the DNA was not checked. TRBV21-1 is given as a pseudogene. Sequenced material: naive CD4+ T cells from blood. The CDR3 spells CASSKKDRDSSYNEQFF. In DNA, the CDR3 is TGTGCCAGCAGCAAAAAGGATAGGGACTCATCCTACAATGAGCAGTTCTTC.